The 18 T cell receptor beta chains below were found in one sample sequenced in a study of cytomegalovirus exposure and HLA in healthy donors. This PCR relied on a set of 60 Vbeta primers and 13 Jbeta primers. Profiling relied on immunoSEQ multiplex PCR, and the TCRdb table lists in-frame clones only, not all of them. The sample carries some 130,000 clones, 75% to 85% recorded once. Material for sequencing was PBMCs. All receptors derive from a man aged 30 to 45 in good health and CMV-seronegative.

V and J are TRBV10-3 and TRBJ2-7, with TRBD2 identical over 10 bases. CDR1 is ENHRY and CDR2 is SYGVKD in the germline V gene. This CDR3 has 13 amino acids. V lost 5 bases to trimming and J lost 6 bases; unmatched junction nucleotides: 4. CDR3 in amino acids: CAISPGLASEQYF. The CDR3 DNA reads TGTGCCATCAGTCCGGGACTAGCGAGCGAGCAGTACTTC.

This clone was observed once. The chain couples TRBV20-1 to TRBJ2-3; D gene unclear. Germline CDR1 DFQATT, CDR2 SNEGSKA (reference sequence). This CDR3 has 10 residues. Trimming left V 5 bases short and J 6 bases short, with 6 bases between. In DNA, the CDR3 is TGCAGTGCTTACGAGGATACGCAGTATTTT. Its translation is CSAYEDTQYF.

This clone came up a few times. The V call is TRBV5-1, the J call TRBJ2-5; 8 nucleotides agree with TRBD1. The DNA matches TRBJ2-7 better at its end, which makes the J call doubtful. CDR1 and CDR2 (germline): SGHRS, YFSETQ. This CDR3 has 15 residues. CDR3 nucleotide sequence: TGCGCCAGCAGCCTAAGGACAGGGTCGTCCTACGAGCAGTACTTC. This gives the protein CASSLRTGSSYEQYF.

The chain carries TRBV7-9 and TRBJ1-1, with 8 nucleotides matching TRBD1. The trim removed 5 bases at V and 1 base at J, leaving 9 bases unmatched. CDR1 is SEHNR and CDR2 is FQNEAQ in the germline V gene (reference sequence). The CDR3 has 16 residues. The CDR3 region has the DNA TGTGCCAGCAGCCCGCAACCGGGACAGGCGAACACTGAAGCTTTCTTT. Protein sequence: CASSPQPGQANTEAFF.

This sequence joins TRBV6-1 and TRBJ2-3; the D is unclear. The CDR3 has 15 residues. Germline CDR1 is MNHNS and CDR2 is SASEGT. V was shortened by 0 bases and J by 0 bases, with 7 bases between the two germline ends. Written as DNA, the CDR3 is TGTGCCAGCAGTGAAGCCTCACGGAGCACAGATACGCAGTATTTT. Translation: CASSEASRSTDTQYF.

DNA for the CDR3: TGTGCCAGTAGTATGGGACTCGGGGGGGCCTACACAGATACGCAGTATTTT. This gives the protein CASSMGLGGAYTDTQYF. The chain has TRBV19 and TRBJ2-3, with 8 bases fitting TRBD2. This CDR3 region has 17 residues. The germline V gene has CDR1 LNHDA and CDR2 SQIVND (reference sequence). The J segment lost 2 bases and the V segment lost 3 bases, leaving 10 bases of the junction unmatched.

V and J are TRBV15 and TRBJ1-2, with D perhaps TRBD1 (6 bases). Germline assignment: CDR1 LNHNV and CDR2 YYDKDF (reference sequence). CDR3 size: 14 residues. V lost 0 bases to trimming and J lost 7 bases, with 12 bases between them. CDR3 sequence: CATSRDRTVGGYTF. In DNA form, the CDR3 reads TGTGCCACCAGCAGAGATAGGACAGTAGGTGGCTACACCTTC.

This rearrangement joins TRBV27 to TRBJ2-7; 9 bases line up with TRBD1. Germline V gives CDR1 MNHEY, CDR2 SMNVEV (reference sequence). The length of the CDR3 is 14 residues. J was trimmed by 2 bases and V by 3 bases; bases with no gene match: 2. The CDR3 DNA reads as TGTGCCAGCAGTTTGGGGACAGGGCCCTACGAGCAGTACTTC. It translates to CASSLGTGPYEQYF.

CDR3 DNA sequence: TGTGCCAGCAGCCAGTCAAGTGCGGGAAGCTCCTACGAGCAGTACTTC. Amino acids: CASSQSSAGSSYEQYF. V usage is TRBV4-2 and J usage is TRBJ2-7; D is possibly TRBD2 (6 bases). There are 16 residues in the CDR3. V was clipped by 3 bases and J by 0 bases, with 15 bases between them. CDR1 LGHNA and CDR2 YNFKEQ come from the germline V gene.

V is TRBV27 and J is TRBJ1-2, with 8 bases lining up with TRBD1. Per germline, CDR1 MNHEY and CDR2 SMNVEV (reference sequence). The CDR3 is 16 amino acids. V trimming: 6 bases; J trimming: 1 base; junction bases outside the gene matches: 10. The CDR3 nucleotides read TGTGCCAGCAGGTCAGGGGGCATCCTCTTTAACTATGGCTACACCTTC. Its translation: CASRSGGILFNYGYTF.

The chain couples TRBV27 to TRBJ1-2; D ambiguous. CDR1 and CDR2 from the germline V gene are MNHEY and SMNVEV (reference sequence). V was shortened by 5 bases and J by 4 bases, with 17 bases between the two germline ends. The CDR3 runs 15 residues. CDR3 protein: CASSPGQRVSYGYTF. The CDR3 DNA is TGTGCCAGCAGTCCGGGTCAACGGGTTAGCTATGGCTACACCTTC.

This clone was counted once. The J gene is TRBJ2-1, the V gene TRBV9, with TRBD2 matching 10 bases. The germline V gene has CDR1 SGDLS and CDR2 YYNGEE. The CDR3 is 16 residues long. The junction had 6 bases not matched to a gene; V was cut back by 4 bases and J by 2 bases. The CDR3 loop reads CASSSLAGATYNEQFF. The DNA for the CDR3 is TGTGCCAGCAGCTCCCTAGCGGGAGCCACCTACAATGAGCAGTTCTTC.

The chain couples TRBV4-1 to TRBJ1-2; D possibly corresponds to TRBD1 (6 bases). Deletions cut 3 bases from V and 8 bases from J, with 16 bases between. The germline gives CDR1 MGHRA, CDR2 YSYEKL. The CDR3 runs 14 residues. The chain's CDR3 is CASSQDSPLYGYTF. The CDR3 DNA reads TGCGCCAGCAGCCAGGACAGTCCACTCTACGGCTACACCTTC.

V usage is TRBV19 and J usage is TRBJ2-7, with TRBD2 matching 13 bases. V lost 5 bases to trimming and J lost 2 bases; unmatched junction nucleotides: 3. CDR3 length: 15 amino acids. Germline loops: CDR1 LNHDA, CDR2 SQIVND (reference sequence). The CDR3 DNA follows: TGTGCCAGTAGTGCGGGACTAGCGGGAACCTACGAGCAGTACTTC. Amino acids: CASSAGLAGTYEQYF. Filled out from reference TRBV19 and TRBJ2-7, the complete variable domain reads DGGITQSPKYLFRKEGQNVTLSCEQNLNHDAMYWYRQDPGQGLRLIYYSQIVNDFQKGDIAEGYSVSREKKESFPLTVTSAQKNPTAFYLCASSAGLAGTYEQYFGPGTRLTVT.

The V call is TRBV15, the J call TRBJ1-2; 7 nucleotides line up with TRBD1. CDR3 length equals 16 residues. V trimming: 0 bases; J trimming: 3 bases; junction bases outside the gene matches: 7. The germline gives CDR1 LNHNV, CDR2 YYDKDF (reference sequence). The CDR3 nucleotides are TGTGCCACCAGCAGAGATCGGGCAGGGGGGTACTATGGCTACACCTTC. Protein sequence: CATSRDRAGGYYGYTF.

V gene TRBV11-2 combines with J gene TRBJ2-2; 7 bases map to TRBD1. Germline V gene data show CDR1 as SGHAT and CDR2 as FQNNGV. The CDR3 is made up of 15 amino acids. V shed 3 bases, J shed 3 bases, and the junction held 4 bases outside the gene matches. CDR3: CASSLTGSDTGELFF. CDR3 in DNA: TGTGCCAGCAGCTTGACAGGGTCGGACACCGGGGAGCTGTTTTTT.

The genes are TRBV30 and TRBJ1-5; D is uncertain. The V and J ends lost 2 bases and 2 bases respectively, with 10 bases between them. The germline V gene encodes CDR1 GTSNPN and CDR2 SVGIG (reference sequence). This CDR3 has 14 amino acids. CDR3 nucleotides: TGTGCCTGGAGTCCGGGGTTGGGCAATCAGCCCCAGCATTTT. It is translated as CAWSPGLGNQPQHF.

V usage is TRBV9 and J usage is TRBJ2-1; D not resolved. V was shortened by 0 bases and J by 4 bases, with 14 bases between the two germline ends. This CDR3 contains 16 residues. The germline gives CDR1 SGDLS, CDR2 YYNGEE. The CDR3 loop reads CASSVGGGQGYNEQFF. The CDR3 coding sequence is TGTGCCAGCAGCGTAGGCGGCGGTCAAGGATACAATGAGCAGTTCTTC.